This TCR beta chain was identified during a study of Ad26.COV2.S vaccination and SARS-CoV-2 variants. As for the study in general: Once, or twice with 56 days between doses, Ad26.COV2.S was given intramuscularly.

This clone was detected once. Assay used: immunoSEQ multiplex PCR; TCRdb lists only in-frame clones, some missing. This table holds over 400,000 clones, roughly 89% found once. The CDR3 has 14 amino acids. Germline V gene sequence: CDR1 SGHTA, CDR2 FQGNSA. Trimming took 0 bases from V and 7 from J, leaving 12 bases between them. Treatment noted: about 20 received Ad26.COV2.S at low or high dose, single or two shots; about 5 received placebo; per-sample allocation not given. Sampling happened 63 days after the first vaccine or placebo injection. This chain links TRBV7-2 with TRBJ1-2, with no clear D. The sequencing used peripheral blood, collected in a trial of Ad26.COV2.S vaccine versus placebo. The origin of this receptor is a person between 18 and 65 years old who received the Ad26.COV2.S COVID-19 vaccine or a placebo. CDR3: CASSLAQTLGGYTF. The CDR3 DNA reads as TGTGCCAGCAGCTTAGCACAGACCCTAGGTGGCTACACCTTC.